Below are 17 T cell receptor beta chains sequenced from a single sample in a study of identical twins. TCRdb re-derived calls from the 5' RACE reads in MiXCR, one entry per CDR3 protein. Of roughly 710,000 distinct CDR3 sequences in the sample, around 5.7% are singletons; the top ten hold under 2%. The sample taken for sequencing was naive T cells sorted from blood. The receptors here all came from a man between 18 and 35 years old in good health.

The sample holds many counts of this clonotype. V and J are TRBV7-9 and TRBJ2-7; D possibly uses TRBD1 or TRBD2 (6 bases each). Trimming left V 2 bases short and J 3 bases short, with 14 bases between. The CDR3 has 15 amino acids. Germline V gene data show CDR1 as SEHNR and CDR2 as FQNEAQ (reference sequence). The CDR3 loop is CASSLSGARIYEQYF. DNA for the CDR3: TGTGCCAGCAGCTTATCGGGGGCTAGGATCTACGAGCAGTACTTC.

Ten or more counts support this clonotype. Here the CDR3 DNA reads TGCGCCAGCAGGGCCGGGACAGCGAACACCGGGGAGCTGTTTTTT. It encodes CASRAGTANTGELFF. The chain combines TRBV5-1 with TRBJ2-2; 7 positions agree with TRBD1. CDR3 length: 15 residues. The ends lost 5 bases at V and 0 bases at J; junction bases unmatched: 4. The germline CDR1 and CDR2 sequences are SGHRS and YFSETQ.

This clonotype occurred a few times. V and J are TRBV9 and TRBJ1-4; D call uncertain. The V gene lost 0 bases and the J gene lost 5 bases, with 14 bases spanning the gap. CDR3 length: 16 residues. CDR1 is SGDLS, CDR2 YYNGEE, per germline. The CDR3 here is CASSVGSRGRNEKLFF. In DNA, the CDR3 is TGTGCCAGCAGCGTAGGGTCCCGGGGTCGGAATGAAAAACTGTTTTTT.

This clonotype has a count of ten or more. This CDR3 is CASSEDSQHNSPLHF. The CDR3 DNA sequence: TGTGCCAGCAGTGAGGATAGCCAGCATAATTCACCCCTCCACTTT. V gene TRBV25-1 combines with J gene TRBJ1-6; D gene uncertain. CDR1 and CDR2 (germline): MGHDK, SYGVNS. Trimming left V 3 bases short and J 5 bases short, with 11 bases between. There are 15 residues in the CDR3.

This clonotype was detected many times. The chain carries TRBV12-3 or TRBV12-4 and TRBJ2-1; 11 nucleotides align to TRBD1. The junction had 5 bases not matched to a gene; V was cut back by 3 bases and J by 7 bases. The CDR3 is 15 residues long. The CDR3 spells CASSFWGQGVNEQFF. In DNA, the CDR3 is TGTGCCAGCAGTTTTTGGGGACAGGGGGTGAATGAGCAGTTCTTC.

Ten or more counts support this clonotype. The gene calls are TRBV25-1 and TRBJ1-1; no clear D gene. The V gene's germline CDR1 is MGHDK and CDR2 SYGVNS. This CDR3 spans 11 amino acids. V gave up 8 bases and J gave up 6 bases, with 10 bases separating them. The CDR3 here is CASQVGPEAFF. CDR3 sequence (DNA): TGTGCCAGCCAAGTAGGCCCTGAAGCTTTCTTT.

This clonotype was detected a few times. V gene TRBV24-1 combines with J gene TRBJ2-5, with TRBD1 matching 9 bases. This CDR3 has 19 amino acids. Trimming took 2 bases from V and 2 from J; bases not matched to a gene: 14. Germline CDR1 KGHDR, CDR2 SFDVKD. The CDR3, as DNA: TGTGCCACCAGTGATTGGGCCCGGGACAGGGTGGCCTTACAAGAGACCCAGTACTTC. Its protein is CATSDWARDRVALQETQYF.

In this sample, this clonotype turned up a few times. The J gene is TRBJ2-2, the V gene TRBV18, with D hard to call. The CDR3 sequence is 15 residues long. CDR1 is KGHSH, CDR2 LQKENI, per germline. Deletions cut 4 bases from V and 1 base from J, with 10 bases between. CDR3 in amino acids: CASSHDGLNTGELFF. The CDR3, as DNA: TGTGCCAGCTCACACGACGGTTTGAACACCGGGGAGCTGTTTTTT.

This chain connects TRBV25-1 to TRBJ2-3, with 12 bases aligning to TRBD1. The germline V gene encodes CDR1 MGHDK and CDR2 SYGVNS. This CDR3 comprises 16 residues. Unmatched junction bases numbered 6, after V lost 4 bases and J lost 4 bases. The CDR3 DNA reads as TGTGCCAGCAGTGCGATGGGACAGGGGGCCCCAGATACGCAGTATTTT. Residues: CASSAMGQGAPDTQYF.

A few counts support this clonotype. The gene calls are TRBV12-3 or TRBV12-4 and TRBJ2-1; 7 positions match TRBD2. Trimming at V came to 1 base and at J to 6 bases, leaving 6 bases not matched to a gene. The CDR3 contains 15 residues. The CDR3 here is CASSLGVLAFNEQFF. For the CDR3, the DNA is TGTGCCAGCAGTTTAGGGGTACTAGCGTTCAATGAGCAGTTCTTC.

This clonotype was found many times. V is TRBV29-1 and J is TRBJ1-1; D is uncertain. CDR3 length equals 14 residues. Per the germline V gene, CDR1 is SQVTM and CDR2 is ANQGSEA. V lost 3 bases and J 1 base, leaving 12 bases between the germline ends. The CDR3 reads CSVEGLRTNTEAFF. CDR3 sequence (DNA): TGCAGCGTTGAGGGTCTTAGGACGAACACTGAAGCTTTCTTT.

This clonotype was seen at least ten times. The J gene is TRBJ2-3, the V gene TRBV12-3 or TRBV12-4; the match to TRBD2 covers 10 bases. V dropped 6 bases and J dropped 3; count of bases not matched to a gene: 3. The CDR3 sequence is 14 residues long. The CDR3 loop reads CASRPLAGTDTQYF. The CDR3 DNA reads as TGTGCCAGCAGGCCACTAGCGGGAACAGATACGCAGTATTTT.

The table lists this clonotype with many counts. The genes are TRBV20-1 and TRBJ2-1; D gene ambiguous. The CDR3 runs to 15 residues. V lost 0 bases and J 0 bases, leaving 9 bases between the germline ends. CDR1 is DFQATT, CDR2 SNEGSKA, per germline (reference sequence). In DNA form, the CDR3 reads TGCAGTGCTAGAGATAGGCTAGACTCCTACAATGAGCAGTTCTTC. It specifies CSARDRLDSYNEQFF.

This clonotype was found a few times. This chain connects TRBV7-9 to TRBJ2-5; TRBD1 agrees at 10 bases. This CDR3 has 17 residues. V was clipped by 4 bases and J by 1 base; unmatched bases: 9. Germline CDR1 SEHNR, CDR2 FQNEAQ (reference sequence). The CDR3 loop is CASSYNDGQGVQETQYF. CDR3 sequence (DNA): TGTGCCAGCAGCTATAACGACGGACAGGGGGTCCAAGAGACCCAGTACTTC. The full variable domain, completed using reference TRBV7-9 and TRBJ2-5, is DTGVSQNPRHKITKRGQNVTFRCDPISEHNRLYWYRQTLGQGPEFLTYFQNEAQLEKSRLLSDRFSAERPKGSFSTLEIQRTEQGDSAMYLCASSYNDGQGVQETQYFGPGTRLLVL.

V is TRBV12-3 or TRBV12-4 and J is TRBJ2-4; TRBD2 aligns across 7 bases. This CDR3 has 14 residues. Trimming took 3 bases from V and 2 from J; bases not matched to a gene: 1. CDR3: CASSLRETKNIQYF. DNA for the CDR3: TGTGCCAGCAGTTTGCGGGAGACCAAAAACATTCAGTACTTC.

This clonotype was seen repeatedly, ten times or more. The chain joins TRBV6-5 to TRBJ2-2, with 8 bases that match TRBD2. The CDR3 runs to 15 residues. The germline V gene has CDR1 MNHEY and CDR2 SVGAGI. Unmatched junction bases numbered 6, after V lost 0 bases and J lost 9 bases. For the CDR3, the DNA is TGTGCCAGCAGTTACTCGAGGAGCGGGAGATGGGAGCTGTTTTTT. Protein product: CASSYSRSGRWELFF.

The table lists this clonotype with many counts. V is TRBV7-8 and J is TRBJ2-7; tentative D call: TRBD1 (6 bases). The V end lost 5 bases, the J end lost 4 bases, and 12 bases lay between the germline ends. The CDR3 loop spans 13 amino acids. Germline-derived CDR1 and CDR2 are SGHVS and FQNEAQ. This CDR3 is CASSRVQGYEQYV. The CDR3 region has the DNA TGTGCCAGCAGCCGAGTACAGGGATACGAGCAGTACGTC.